These T cell receptor beta chains were read from a single sample in a study of T cell responses to AZD1222 COVID-19 vaccine. TCRdb's copy holds only in-frame clones and misses some; the assay was immunoSEQ multiplex PCR. Of approximately 150,000 clones listed, more than 85% are singletons. The source material was peripheral blood, sampled on day 0 of AZD1222 vaccination. The receptors derive from an adult in good health. The CDR3 runs from the conserved cysteine through the conserved F or W. A D gene is named only where the DNA matches it firmly. For some rows the clone size is stated as once, few or many, or as a class when expanded; others skip it.

d_gene: TRBD1
j_gene: TRBJ2-2
v_gene: TRBV6-4
abundance: NA
CDR3aa: CASRGQGGSTGELFF
CDR3nt: TGTGCCAGCCGCGGACAGGGGGGAAGTACCGGGGAGCTGTTTTTT

d_gene: TRBD1
j_gene: TRBJ1-1
v_gene: TRBV18
abundance: NA
CDR3aa: CASSPTGEGTEAFF
CDR3nt: TGTGCCAGCTCACCAACAGGGGAAGGCACTGAAGCTTTCTTT

d_gene: NA
j_gene: TRBJ2-2
v_gene: TRBV6-5
abundance: NA
CDR3aa: CASSYLGKNTGELFF
CDR3nt: TGTGCCAGCAGTTACTTGGGGAAGAATACCGGGGAGCTGTTTTTT

d_gene: TRBD1
j_gene: TRBJ1-2
v_gene: TRBV5-1
abundance: NA
CDR3aa: CASSLGDRRLNYGYTF
CDR3nt: TGCGCCAGCAGCTTGGGGGACAGACGCTTAAACTATGGCTACACCTTC

d_gene: NA
j_gene: TRBJ2-2
v_gene: TRBV12-3/TRBV12-4
abundance: NA
CDR3aa: CASGQGTGELFF
CDR3nt: TGTGCCAGCGGGCAGGGAACCGGGGAGCTGTTTTTT

d_gene: TRBD2
j_gene: TRBJ2-5
v_gene: TRBV4-1
abundance: NA
CDR3aa: CASSHPSGGTQETQYF
CDR3nt: TGCGCCAGCAGCCACCCTAGCGGGGGGACGCAAGAGACCCAGTACTTC

d_gene: NA
j_gene: TRBJ2-3
v_gene: TRBV2
abundance: NA
CDR3aa: CASRNLRRTTPLEQYF
CDR3nt: TGTGCCAGCAGGAACCTCCGGAGGACTACCCCTCTTGAGCAGTATTTT

d_gene: TRBD1
j_gene: TRBJ1-4
v_gene: TRBV14
abundance: NA
CDR3aa: CASSEIQGRGEKLFF
CDR3nt: TGTGCCAGCAGCGAGATACAGGGGAGGGGTGAAAAACTGTTTTTT

d_gene: NA
j_gene: TRBJ2-5
v_gene: TRBV18
abundance: NA
CDR3aa: CASSWAGGETQYF
CDR3nt: TGTGCCAGCTCATGGGCCGGCGGAGAGACCCAGTACTTC

d_gene: NA
j_gene: TRBJ1-1
v_gene: TRBV12-3/TRBV12-4
abundance: NA
CDR3aa: CASNRVNTEAFF
CDR3nt: TGTGCCAGCAATCGGGTGAACACTGAAGCTTTCTTT

d_gene: NA
j_gene: TRBJ2-1
v_gene: TRBV7-7
abundance: NA
CDR3aa: CASSWGSGGDYNEQFF
CDR3nt: TGTGCCAGCAGCTGGGGCTCGGGCGGAGACTACAATGAGCAGTTCTTC

d_gene: TRBD1
j_gene: TRBJ1-1
v_gene: TRBV2
abundance: NA
CDR3aa: CASNRDRGTEAFF
CDR3nt: TGTGCCAGCAATCGGGACAGAGGAACTGAAGCTTTCTTT

d_gene: NA
j_gene: TRBJ1-2
v_gene: TRBV6-2/TRBV6-3
abundance: NA
CDR3aa: CASSYAVEGYGYTF
CDR3nt: TGTGCCAGCAGCTATGCCGTGGAGGGGTATGGCTACACCTTC

d_gene: NA
j_gene: TRBJ2-7
v_gene: TRBV2
abundance: NA
CDR3aa: CASSLAIREQYF
CDR3nt: TGTGCCAGCAGTTTGGCAATTCGGGAGCAGTACTTC

d_gene: NA
j_gene: TRBJ1-4
v_gene: TRBV29-1
abundance: NA
CDR3aa: CSFSGGGEKLFF
CDR3nt: TGCAGCTTCTCGGGGGGGGGAGAAAAACTGTTTTTT

d_gene: NA
j_gene: TRBJ1-3
v_gene: TRBV12-3/TRBV12-4
abundance: NA
CDR3aa: CASSLDSGNTIYF
CDR3nt: TGTGCCAGCAGTTTAGACAGCGGAAACACCATATATTTT

d_gene: TRBD1
j_gene: TRBJ2-7
v_gene: TRBV5-1
abundance: NA
CDR3aa: CASSSTGNLYEQYF
CDR3nt: TGCGCCAGCAGCTCGACAGGGAACCTCTACGAGCAGTACTTC

d_gene: TRBD1
j_gene: TRBJ1-3
v_gene: TRBV15
abundance: NA
CDR3aa: CATSRDWPTGTGGNTIYF
CDR3nt: TGTGCCACCAGCAGAGATTGGCCCACCGGGACAGGGGGCAACACCATATATTTT

d_gene: NA
j_gene: TRBJ1-1
v_gene: TRBV5-4
abundance: NA
CDR3aa: CASSFPLATEAFF
CDR3nt: TGTGCCAGCAGCTTCCCCCTGGCCACTGAAGCTTTCTTT

d_gene: TRBD1
j_gene: TRBJ2-7
v_gene: TRBV5-1
abundance: NA
CDR3aa: CASSQGEAYEQYF
CDR3nt: TGCGCCAGCAGTCAGGGGGAAGCCTACGAGCAGTACTTC

d_gene: NA
j_gene: TRBJ2-1
v_gene: TRBV7-9
abundance: few
CDR3aa: CASSKGGDLSYNEQFF
CDR3nt: TGTGCCAGCAGCAAGGGGGGGGACCTCTCCTACAATGAGCAGTTCTTC

d_gene: NA
j_gene: TRBJ1-3
v_gene: TRBV3-1/TRBV3-2
abundance: NA
CDR3aa: CASSQASGSGASGNTIYF
CDR3nt: TGTGCCAGCAGCCAAGCTTCGGGCAGTGGGGCCTCTGGAAACACCATATATTTT

d_gene: TRBD1
j_gene: TRBJ2-7
v_gene: TRBV5-4
abundance: NA
CDR3aa: CASSSTGSSYEQYF
CDR3nt: TGTGCCAGCAGCTCGACAGGGTCTTCCTACGAGCAGTACTTC

d_gene: TRBD1
j_gene: TRBJ1-1
v_gene: TRBV10-3
abundance: NA
CDR3aa: CAIRLQGRFDTEAFF
CDR3nt: TGTGCCATCAGACTACAGGGGAGGTTCGACACTGAAGCTTTCTTT

d_gene: TRBD1
j_gene: TRBJ1-2
v_gene: TRBV28
abundance: once
CDR3aa: CASSLSAGGPYGYTF
CDR3nt: TGTGCCAGCAGTTTATCGGCAGGGGGCCCGTATGGCTACACCTTC

d_gene: NA
j_gene: TRBJ1-5
v_gene: TRBV6-2/TRBV6-3
abundance: NA
CDR3aa: CASSHGTREPQHF
CDR3nt: TGTGCCAGCAGTCACGGGACCCGCGAGCCCCAGCATTTT

d_gene: NA
j_gene: TRBJ1-5
v_gene: TRBV3-1/TRBV3-2
abundance: NA
CDR3aa: CASSLYGLPNYSNQPQHF
CDR3nt: TGTGCCAGCAGTCTCTACGGACTCCCCAATTATAGCAATCAGCCCCAGCATTTT

d_gene: TRBD1
j_gene: TRBJ2-1
v_gene: TRBV4-1
abundance: few
CDR3aa: CASSHPRTGDGMYYNEQFF
CDR3nt: TGCGCCAGCAGCCACCCCCGGACAGGGGATGGGATGTACTACAATGAGCAGTTCTTC

d_gene: NA
j_gene: TRBJ1-2
v_gene: TRBV7-2
abundance: NA
CDR3aa: CASSPRDSSYGYTF
CDR3nt: TGTGCCAGCAGCCCAAGAGACAGCTCCTATGGCTACACCTTC

d_gene: NA
j_gene: TRBJ2-1
v_gene: TRBV7-7
abundance: NA
CDR3aa: CASSLLGPAGEQFF
CDR3nt: TGTGCCAGCAGCTTACTGGGCCCGGCAGGGGAGCAGTTCTTC

d_gene: NA
j_gene: TRBJ1-1
v_gene: TRBV29-1
abundance: NA
CDR3aa: CSVELLRGEAFF
CDR3nt: TGCAGCGTTGAATTACTCCGGGGAGAAGCTTTCTTT

d_gene: NA
j_gene: TRBJ2-4
v_gene: TRBV5-1
abundance: NA
CDR3aa: CASSLSIAGGGNIQYF
CDR3nt: TGCGCCAGCAGCTTGAGTATTGCAGGAGGGGGGAACATTCAGTACTTC

d_gene: TRBD1
j_gene: TRBJ2-5
v_gene: TRBV7-6
abundance: NA
CDR3aa: CASSLGTGLVETQYF
CDR3nt: TGTGCCAGCAGCTTGGGGACAGGGCTCGTGGAGACCCAGTACTTC

d_gene: NA
j_gene: TRBJ2-5
v_gene: TRBV11-1
abundance: NA
CDR3aa: CASSLRAQGVETQYF
CDR3nt: TGTGCCAGCAGCTTACGGGCCCAGGGAGTGGAGACCCAGTACTTC

d_gene: TRBD1
j_gene: TRBJ1-2
v_gene: TRBV18
abundance: NA
CDR3aa: CASSASGTGGNYGYTF
CDR3nt: TGTGCCAGCTCCGCTTCCGGGACAGGGGGTAACTATGGCTACACCTTC

d_gene: NA
j_gene: TRBJ1-2
v_gene: TRBV15
abundance: few
CDR3aa: CATSRDRGGEDYGYTF
CDR3nt: TGTGCCACCAGCAGAGATCGAGGGGGGGAGGACTATGGCTACACCTTC

d_gene: NA
j_gene: TRBJ1-4
v_gene: TRBV30
abundance: once
CDR3aa: CAWSVNSEKLFF
CDR3nt: TGTGCCTGGAGTGTAAATAGTGAAAAACTGTTTTTT